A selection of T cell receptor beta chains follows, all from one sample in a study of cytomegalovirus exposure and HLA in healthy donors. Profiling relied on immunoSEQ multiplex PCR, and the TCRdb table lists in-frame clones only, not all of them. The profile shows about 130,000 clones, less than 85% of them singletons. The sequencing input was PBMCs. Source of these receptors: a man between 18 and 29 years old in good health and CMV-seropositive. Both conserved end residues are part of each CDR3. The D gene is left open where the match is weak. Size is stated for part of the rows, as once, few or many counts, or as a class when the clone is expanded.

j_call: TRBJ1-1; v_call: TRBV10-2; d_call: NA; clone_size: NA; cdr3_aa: CASKYRSGAFF; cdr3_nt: TGCGCCAGCAAGTATCGGAGTGGAGCTTTCTTT
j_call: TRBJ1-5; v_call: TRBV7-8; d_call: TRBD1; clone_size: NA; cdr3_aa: CASSAGPGQGNQPQHF; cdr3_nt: TGTGCCAGCAGCGCAGGACCGGGACAGGGCAATCAGCCCCAGCATTTT
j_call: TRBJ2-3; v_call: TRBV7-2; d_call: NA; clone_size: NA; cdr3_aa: CASSTQGKVDTQYF; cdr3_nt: TGTGCCAGCAGCACTCAGGGAAAGGTAGATACGCAGTATTTT
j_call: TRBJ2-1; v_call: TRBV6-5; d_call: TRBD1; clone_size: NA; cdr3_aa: CASRQGSYNEQFF; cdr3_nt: TGTGCCAGCAGACAGGGGTCCTACAATGAGCAGTTCTTC
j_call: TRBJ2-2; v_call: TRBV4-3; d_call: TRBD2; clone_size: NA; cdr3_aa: CASSRILSGRASGELFF; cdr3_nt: TGCGCCAGCAGCCGAATACTTAGCGGGAGGGCCTCTGGGGAGCTGTTTTTT
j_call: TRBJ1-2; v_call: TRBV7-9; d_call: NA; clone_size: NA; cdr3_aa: CASSLEARANYGYTF; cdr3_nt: TGTGCCAGCAGCTTAGAAGCCAGGGCGAACTATGGCTACACCTTC
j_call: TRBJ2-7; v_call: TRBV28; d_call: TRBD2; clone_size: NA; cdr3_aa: CASSLPGLAATESSYEQYF; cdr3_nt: TGTGCCAGCAGTTTACCGGGACTAGCGGCAACTGAGAGCTCCTACGAGCAGTACTTC
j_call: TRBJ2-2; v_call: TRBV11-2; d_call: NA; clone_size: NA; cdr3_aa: CASSADRTNTGELFF; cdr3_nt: TGTGCCAGCAGCGCCGACAGGACGAACACCGGGGAGCTGTTTTTT
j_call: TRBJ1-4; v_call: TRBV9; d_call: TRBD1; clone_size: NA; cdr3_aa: CASSLGDRINEKLFF; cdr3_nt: TGTGCCAGCAGCCTAGGGGACAGGATTAATGAAAAACTGTTTTTT
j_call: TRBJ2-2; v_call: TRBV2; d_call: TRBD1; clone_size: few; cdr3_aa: CASSQTGGVTGELFF; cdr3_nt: TGTGCCAGCAGTCAGACAGGGGGCGTCACCGGGGAGCTGTTTTTT